The 23 T cell receptor beta chains listed next were all sequenced from one sample in a study of T cell responses to AZD1222 COVID-19 vaccine. This table comes from immunoSEQ multiplex PCR, and its TCRdb copy is limited to in-frame clones, with some not included. The sample lists 140,000 or so clones, around 90% occurring once. Sample: peripheral blood, taken 28 days after the second AZD1222 dose. Every receptor here comes from an adult who received the AZD1222 COVID-19 vaccine.

The chain couples TRBV5-1 to TRBJ1-3, with a possible D match to TRBD1 (5 bases). Germline V gene lookup returns CDR1 SGHRS and CDR2 YFSETQ. V was trimmed by 4 bases and J by 5 bases, leaving 13 bases between them. The CDR3 is 14 residues long. The CDR3 here is CASSGGTARNTIYF. For the CDR3, the DNA is TGCGCCAGCAGCGGCGGGACGGCCAGAAACACCATATATTTT.

V and J are TRBV12-5 and TRBJ2-7; D perhaps matches TRBD1 (6 bases). The CDR3 runs 12 residues. Trimming pared 8 bases from V and 0 bases from J, leaving 8 bases between. The V gene's germline CDR1 is LGHNT and CDR2 FRNRAP. CDR3 sequence reads: CASKGVSYEQYF. As DNA, the CDR3 is TGTGCTAGTAAGGGGGTCTCCTACGAGCAGTACTTC.

The V and J genes are TRBV5-4 and TRBJ2-1; TRBD1 might be the D (6 bases). V lost 3 bases to trimming and J lost 7 bases, with 14 bases between them. CDR1 is SGHNT and CDR2 is YYREEE in the germline V gene (reference sequence). The CDR3 extends over 14 amino acids. In DNA form, the CDR3 reads TGTGCCAGCAGCTCGGGACAAGGGGAGAATGAGCAGTTCTTC. This encodes CASSSGQGENEQFF.

This chain links TRBV29-1 with TRBJ2-1; TRBD2 might be the D (5 bases). In germline, CDR1 is SQVTM, CDR2 ANQGSEA. V was shortened by 6 bases and J by 9 bases, with 9 bases between the two germline ends. The CDR3 runs to 10 residues. CDR3 in amino acids: CSVGVGEQFF. As DNA, the CDR3 is TGCAGCGTCGGGGTCGGTGAGCAGTTCTTC.

A single count supports this clone. The V call is TRBV7-6, the J call TRBJ1-2; D is perhaps TRBD1 (5 bases). The CDR3 runs 13 residues. V shed 5 bases and J shed 4 bases, with 11 bases lying between them. Per germline, CDR1 SGHVS and CDR2 FNYEAQ. The CDR3 sequence: CASSGSGGYGYTF. In DNA, the CDR3 is TGTGCCAGCAGCGGGAGCGGGGGCTATGGCTACACCTTC.

The chain carries TRBV6-5 and TRBJ1-4, with D uncertain. The germline gives CDR1 MNHEY, CDR2 SVGAGI. V was trimmed by 4 bases and J by 0 bases, leaving 12 bases between them. The CDR3 contains 16 residues. In DNA, the CDR3 is TGTGCCAGCAGTTCCGGACGGATTTCAACTAATGAAAAACTGTTTTTT. Translation: CASSSGRISTNEKLFF.

This chain links TRBV27 with TRBJ2-7; the D gene is possibly TRBD2 (6 bases). Germline V gene lookup returns CDR1 MNHEY and CDR2 SMNVEV (reference sequence). The CDR3 runs 13 residues. The germline V and J ends were trimmed by 1 base and 6 bases, with 10 bases remaining between them. CDR3 DNA sequence: TGTGCCAGCAGTTTATTAGCGCGGGGCGAGCAGTACTTC. Translation: CASSLLARGEQYF.

The V call is TRBV19, the J call TRBJ1-5; the match to TRBD1 covers 8 bases. CDR3 length equals 15 residues. Germline-derived CDR1 and CDR2 are LNHDA and SQIVND (reference sequence). V lost 0 bases, J lost 6 bases, and 4 bases stayed unmatched. The CDR3 protein is CASSIDSGGGQPQHF. CDR3 nucleotide sequence: TGTGCCAGTAGTATAGATTCAGGGGGCGGTCAGCCCCAGCATTTT.

V gene TRBV19 combines with J gene TRBJ1-2; 9 nucleotides line up with TRBD1. The CDR3 extends over 15 amino acids. With V trimmed by 4 bases and J by 3 bases, 6 bases remained unmatched. The germline CDR1 and CDR2 sequences are LNHDA and SQIVND (reference sequence). This CDR3 reads CASSNPRDRDYGYTF. In DNA form, the CDR3 reads TGTGCCAGTAGTAACCCCCGGGACAGGGACTATGGCTACACCTTC.

The genes are TRBV30 and TRBJ1-1, with D uncertain. V was trimmed by 7 bases and J by 11 bases, leaving 14 bases between them. Germline values: CDR1 GTSNPN, CDR2 SVGIG (reference sequence). The CDR3 is 10 amino acids. The CDR3 is CAFLGLMAFF. In nucleotides, the CDR3 is TGTGCCTTCCTTGGACTCATGGCTTTCTTT.

The chain recombines TRBV18 with TRBJ1-1; tentatively, D is TRBD1 (5 bases). Trimming took off 4 bases at V and 1 base at J, with 16 bases between the two ends. Germline V gives CDR1 KGHSH, CDR2 LQKENI. The CDR3 runs to 16 residues. The CDR3 nucleotides are TGTGCCAGCTCACTGGGGACGGGCTACGGGAACACTGAAGCTTTCTTT. This gives the protein CASSLGTGYGNTEAFF. The full variable domain, completed using reference TRBV18 and TRBJ1-1, is NAGVMQNPRHLVRRRGQEARLRCSPMKGHSHVYWYRQLPEEGLKFMVYLQKENIIDESGMPKERFSAEFPKEGPSILRIQQVVRGDSAAYFCASSLGTGYGNTEAFFGQGTRLTVV.

The chain carries TRBV9 and TRBJ2-1; 7 bases fit TRBD2. V trimming: 0 bases; J trimming: 4 bases; junction bases outside the gene matches: 7. Germline CDR1 and CDR2: SGDLS and YYNGEE. The CDR3 spans 16 residues. The CDR3 spells CASSVEAGVSYNEQFF. The DNA of the CDR3 is TGTGCCAGCAGCGTAGAGGCGGGAGTATCATACAATGAGCAGTTCTTC.

This rearrangement joins TRBV30 to TRBJ2-3; 7 bases align to TRBD1. This CDR3 has 14 residues. Losses at the gene ends were 2 bases for V and 5 bases for J; bases not matched to a gene: 7. From germline, CDR1 is GTSNPN and CDR2 SVGIG (reference sequence). The CDR3 DNA is TGTGCCTGGAGTACCGGGGCAGGGGGAGATACGCAGTATTTT. This encodes CAWSTGAGGDTQYF.

The chain combines TRBV10-2 with TRBJ1-1; D is unclear. Looked up from germline, CDR1 is WSHSY and CDR2 is SAAADI. Trimming cost V 0 bases and J 3 bases, with 8 bases left between them. The CDR3 spans 14 residues. The CDR3 sequence is CASSESAGDTEAFF. CDR3 sequence (DNA): TGCGCCAGCAGTGAGTCGGCTGGGGACACTGAAGCTTTCTTT.

The chain carries TRBV6-5 and TRBJ1-6; no clear D gene. The V end was cut by 0 bases, the J end by 6 bases, with 12 bases between. Germline CDR1 reads MNHEY; CDR2 reads SVGAGI. This CDR3 spans 16 amino acids. For the CDR3, the DNA is TGTGCCAGCAGTTACTCTAGGTCACACCCTAATTCACCCCTCCACTTT. Residues: CASSYSRSHPNSPLHF.

The chain is built from TRBV6-5 and TRBJ2-7; 11 nucleotides line up with TRBD1. V gave up 2 bases and J gave up 3 bases; unmatched junction bases: 6. CDR1 is MNHEY, CDR2 SVGAGI, per germline. The CDR3 sequence is 16 residues long. The CDR3 DNA reads TGTGCCAGCAGTTACACCACCGGGACAGGGGGCTACGAGCAGTACTTC. Translating it yields CASSYTTGTGGYEQYF.

The V and J genes are TRBV11-2 and TRBJ2-7, with D tentatively TRBD1 (5 bases). Trimming stripped 3 bases from V and 2 bases from J, with 14 bases between. CDR3 size: 15 residues. CDR1 is SGHAT, CDR2 FQNNGV, per germline. The CDR3 bases are TGTGCCAGCAGCTTGGCTCCGGACACGACCTACGAGCAGTACTTC. Translation: CASSLAPDTTYEQYF.

The V gene is TRBV27, the J gene TRBJ2-2, with 9 bases fitting TRBD1. V dropped 0 bases and J dropped 4; count of bases not matched to a gene: 3. This CDR3 spans 16 amino acids. Germline-derived CDR1 and CDR2 are MNHEY and SMNVEV (reference sequence). CDR3 sequence: CASSLSQGASTGELFF. Written as DNA, the CDR3 is TGTGCCAGCAGTTTATCACAGGGGGCGAGCACCGGGGAGCTGTTTTTT.

V gene TRBV18 combines with J gene TRBJ2-7; 10 bases are shared with TRBD1. This CDR3 has 14 residues. V was clipped by 3 bases and J by 5 bases; unmatched bases: 4. Germline V gene sequence: CDR1 KGHSH, CDR2 LQKENI. DNA for the CDR3: TGTGCCAGCTCACCGGGGACAGGGGAGGACGAGCAGTACTTC. It translates to CASSPGTGEDEQYF.

This rearrangement joins TRBV7-8 to TRBJ2-1; the D is unclear. The germline CDR1 and CDR2 sequences are SGHVS and FQNEAQ. The length of the CDR3 is 14 residues. The ends were cut back, 5 bases at V and 5 bases at J, with 13 bases in the middle. The CDR3 reads CASSRVEINNEQFF. Here the CDR3 DNA reads TGTGCCAGCAGCCGGGTAGAGATTAACAATGAGCAGTTCTTC.

This rearrangement joins TRBV3-1 (or the pseudogene TRBV3-2) to TRBJ1-5, with D possibly matching TRBD1 (6 bases). The CDR3 is made up of 17 amino acids. V lost 2 bases and J lost 0, with 14 bases in between. CDR1 and CDR2 (germline): LGHDT, YNNKEL (reference sequence). CDR3 sequence reads: CASSQRGTPNSNQPQHF. CDR3 DNA sequence: TGTGCCAGCAGCCAACGCGGGACACCAAATAGCAATCAGCCCCAGCATTTT.

This chain links TRBV5-1 with TRBJ2-2; D unresolved. This CDR3 is built from 13 residues. V dropped 4 bases and J dropped 5 bases, with 9 bases sitting between them. CDR1 SGHRS and CDR2 YFSETQ come from the germline V gene. The CDR3 spells CASSRLETGELFF. As DNA, the CDR3 is TGCGCCAGCAGCCGCTTGGAAACCGGGGAGCTGTTTTTT.

This chain links TRBV7-9 with TRBJ2-5, with D perhaps TRBD2 (5 bases). V lost 5 bases and J lost 5, with 6 bases in between. CDR3 length: 11 amino acids. Germline V gene sequence: CDR1 SEHNR, CDR2 FQNEAQ (reference sequence). DNA of the CDR3: TGTGCCAGCAGCCGAGGGGAGACCCAGTACTTC. This gives the protein CASSRGETQYF.